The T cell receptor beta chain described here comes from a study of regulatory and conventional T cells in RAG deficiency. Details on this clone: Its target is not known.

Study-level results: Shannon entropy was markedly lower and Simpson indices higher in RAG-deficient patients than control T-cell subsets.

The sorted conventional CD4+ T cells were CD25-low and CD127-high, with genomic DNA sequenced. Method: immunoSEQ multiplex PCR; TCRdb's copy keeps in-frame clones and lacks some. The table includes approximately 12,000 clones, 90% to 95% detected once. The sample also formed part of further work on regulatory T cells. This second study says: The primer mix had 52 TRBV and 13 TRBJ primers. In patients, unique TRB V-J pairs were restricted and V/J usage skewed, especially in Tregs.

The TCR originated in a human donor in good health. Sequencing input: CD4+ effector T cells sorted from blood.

DNA of the CDR3: TGTGCCAGCTCACCACTTGGACAGGCTTCCTACGAGCAGTACTTC. Protein: CASSPLGQASYEQYF. The genes are TRBV18 and TRBJ2-7, with 7 bases identical to TRBD1. The CDR3 totals 15 residues. Per germline, CDR1 KGHSH and CDR2 LQKENI. V lost 1 base to trimming and J lost 1 base; unmatched junction nucleotides: 4.